Below, 11 T cell receptor beta chains from the same sample are listed, as sequenced in a study of CD8+ T cells in alopecia areata (dated 2018 in TCRdb). To prepare the library, the immunoSEQ multiplex PCR assay was applied. To provide template for TCR sequencing, every sample had RNA extracted and reverse transcribed into cDNA. In its TCRdb copy, this immuneACCESS table keeps in-frame sequences only and misses some clones. Where compared with another copy, unresolved V genes explain less than half of these, and the others have no known cause. This sample contains 290,000 or so clones, none of which is a singleton. The ten largest clonotypes hold 0.9% to 1.5% of the sample. Pooled mouse cutaneous lymph node cells were stained for CD4, CD8alpha, NKG2D, NKG2ACE and other markers and were then sorted on a BD Influx. What was sequenced was CD4+ T cells sorted from a lymph node. These receptors were taken from a C3H/HeJ mouse with alopecia areata. Mice of this strain carry the MHC haplotype H2-k.

About this clone: Each gene name is a mouse one. Read data end 4 residues before the CDR3 end; the end is taken from the germline J gene. V and J are TRBV1 and TRBJ1-1; D gene unclear. V was trimmed by 0 bases and J by 0 bases, leaving 11 bases between them. CDR1 and CDR2 from the germline V gene are NSQYPW and LRSPGD (reference sequence). This CDR3 region has 16 residues. The sequenced part of the CDR3 DNA is TGCACCTGCAGTGCAGATGCGACTGCTGCAAACACA. Its translation is CTCSADATAANT. The whole CDR3 is CTCSADATAANTEVFF.

This clone appeared a few times. The gene symbols are mouse symbols. The read comes to an end 4 residues before the CDR3 does, leaving the germline J gene to fill in the end. Different DNA sequences within this sample yield the same CDR3. The chain carries TRBV12-1 and TRBJ1-2; TRBD1 matches at 8 bases. The CDR3 is made up of 14 amino acids. Germline CDR1 is SGHSN and CDR2 is HYEKVE. V lost 4 bases and J lost 0; bases outside the gene matches: 3. The CDR3 loop is CASSRTGSNSDYTF. CDR3 DNA (partial): TGTGCCAGCTCCCGGACAGGGTCAAACTCC.

This clone appeared a few times. Each gene name is a mouse one. Read sequence stops 4 residues before the CDR3 end, and the germline J gene provides the missing end. The chain joins TRBV14 to TRBJ2-5; D gene unclear. Trimming stripped 1 base from V and 0 bases from J, with 6 bases between. CDR3 size: 14 residues. Germline V gene sequence: CDR1 SGHDT, CDR2 FRDEAV. The DNA read from the CDR3 is TGTGCCAGCAGTTTCCCATTTAACCAAGAC. Amino acid sequence: CASSFPFNQD. The whole CDR3 protein reads CASSFPFNQDTQYF.

Worth noting for this clone: Mouse germline and gene names are used. The read ends 4 residues early relative to the CDR3; the germline J gene fills the gap. The genes are TRBV31 and TRBJ2-1; D ambiguous. Germline assignment: CDR1 GKSSPN and CDR2 SITVG. This CDR3 comprises 11 residues. The V gene lost 2 bases and the J gene lost 6 bases, with 5 bases spanning the gap. Here the CDR3 reads CAWSSFAEQFF. The CDR3 bases that were read are TGTGCCTGGAGTTCATTTGCT. Complete variable domain (other parts from reference TRBV31 and TRBJ2-1): AQTIHQWPVAEIKAVGSPLSLGCTIKGKSSPNLYWYWQATGGTLQQLFYSITVGQVESVVQLNLSASRPKDDQFILSTEKLLLSHSGFYLCAWSSFAEQFFGPGTRLTVL.

As for this clone: Germline and genes here are mouse. Read data end 4 residues before the CDR3 end; the end is taken from the germline J gene. This chain uses TRBV19 with TRBJ2-1; TRBD1 might be the D (5 bases). Per germline, CDR1 FNHDT and CDR2 SITEND (reference sequence). CDR3 length equals 15 residues. V lost 3 bases to trimming and J lost 5 bases, with 15 bases between them. The DNA read from the CDR3 is TGTGCCAGCAGTAGGACCAGTGGCAGGGATGCT. This codes for CASSRTSGRDA. The CDR3 in full is CASSRTSGRDAEQFF. The full variable domain, in which reference TRBV19 and TRBJ2-1 provide the parts outside the CDR3, is GGIITQTPKFLIGQEGQKLTLKCQQNFNHDTMYWYRQDSGKGLRLIYYSITENDLQKGDLSEGYDASREKKSSFSLTVTSAQKNEMAVFLCASSRTSGRDAEQFFGPGTRLTVL.

This clone was seen only a few times. Gene names and germline refer to mouse. The read stops 4 residues short of the end of the CDR3; the missing end is completed from the germline J gene. The rearrangement joins TRBV13-1 to TRBJ2-4; 7 bases agree with TRBD1. Germline trimming cut 4 bases from V and 3 bases from J; bases unmatched to any gene: 2. The germline CDR1 and CDR2 sequences are NSHNY and SYGAGN. The CDR3 length is 13 residues. CDR3 residues: CASSQQGQNTLYF. Partial CDR3 DNA: TGTGCCAGCAGTCAACAGGGGCAAAAC.

To note about this clone: The genes and germline here are from mouse. The read terminates 4 residues before the CDR3 end, so the remaining end is supplied by the germline J gene. The V call is TRBV19, the J call TRBJ2-1; D is uncertain. Germline CDR1 FNHDT, CDR2 SITEND (reference sequence). The V and J ends lost 3 bases and 3 bases respectively, with 7 bases between them. The CDR3 runs to 13 residues. Incomplete CDR3 DNA: TGTGCCAGCAGTAAGCACAGCTATGCT. This translates into CASSKHSYA. The CDR3 as a whole reads CASSKHSYAEQFF.

The sample holds a few counts of this clone. Gene names and germline refer to mouse. The sequence runs out 3 residues before the end of the CDR3; the remainder is reconstructed from the germline J gene. This sample also contains other DNA sequences that code for the same CDR3. This rearrangement joins TRBV1 to TRBJ1-6; unclear D gene. TRBJ1-6 is marked as an open reading frame, function uncertain. There are 14 residues in the CDR3. Trimming took off 3 bases at V and 0 bases at J, with 3 bases between the two ends. From germline, CDR1 is NSQYPW and CDR2 LRSPGD (reference sequence). The CDR3 sequence: CTCSASSYNSPLYF. The DNA read from the CDR3 is TGCACCTGCAGTGCCAGTTCCTATAATTCGCCC.

Ten or more counts support this clone. Gene names and germline refer to mouse. The sequenced fragment ends 4 residues before the CDR3 boundary, so the rest is inferred from the germline J gene. Other DNA sequences from this sample encode an identical CDR3 as well. The genes are TRBV31 and TRBJ2-3; D is undetermined. The V end lost 0 bases, the J end lost 0 bases, and 7 bases lay between the germline ends. Germline V gives CDR1 GKSSPN, CDR2 SITVG. The CDR3 extends over 14 amino acids. CDR3 bases read: TGTGCCTGGAGTCTGGGGTCTAGTGCAGAA. It is translated as CAWSLGSSAE. The full CDR3 is CAWSLGSSAETLYF.

This clone came up a few times. Gene names follow the mouse nomenclature. The read terminates 4 residues before the CDR3 end, so the remaining end is supplied by the germline J gene. This CDR3 is also generated by other DNA sequences in the sample. The chain uses TRBV5 and TRBJ1-1, with 9 bases fitting TRBD1. The junction had 6 bases not matched to a gene; V was cut back by 4 bases and J by 3 bases. The CDR3 spans 15 residues. Per germline, CDR1 LGHNA and CDR2 YNLKQL (reference sequence). The CDR3 bases that were read are TGTGCCAGCAGCCCACAGGGGGCGAGGGACACA. The encoded protein is CASSPQGARDT. The full CDR3 sequence reads CASSPQGARDTEVFF.

A remark on this clone: All gene names here are mouse names. The read gets to within 4 residues of the CDR3 end, and the germline J gene fills in the rest. Other DNA sequences of this sample code for an identical CDR3. The genes are TRBV17 and TRBJ1-2; TRBD1 is a possible D gene (5 bases). The germline V gene encodes CDR1 MNHDT and CDR2 YYDKIL. CDR3 size: 13 residues. Between the trimmed V and J ends, which lost 2 bases and 3 bases, there was a span of 7 bases. Incomplete CDR3 DNA: TGTGCTAGCAGTAGACGGGGGGACTCC. This codes for CASSRRGDS. In full, the CDR3 reads CASSRRGDSDYTF.